This TCR beta chain appears in the sequencing data of a study of regulatory T cells in long-lasting Graves disease. Study background: The definition of persistent Graves' disease was over 5 years of antithyroid drugs with positive TSH receptor antibodies. Findings and limits, study-wide: Persistent Graves' patients showed less TCR diversity than newly diagnosed ones.

Libraries of TCR beta came from iRepertoire HTBI primers plus Arm-PCR of CDR3 regions. TCRdb itself ran the multiplex PCR reads through MiXCR, one entry per CDR3 protein. The sample has a few hundred thousand distinct CDR3 sequences; roughly 25% are singletons. A word on this clonotype: Its cognate antigen is unknown.

Time point: persistent/refractory GD, antithyroid drugs over 5 years with positive TRAb. The TCR library was made from RNA that had been extracted from PBMCs in TRIzol. This sample comprised peripheral blood mononuclear cells (PBMCs), obtained when the disease was refractory, from a patient treated with antithyroid drugs. The receptor comes from a woman in her 40s with Graves disease.

The chain's CDR3 is CASSDPQISPQHF. CDR3 bases: TGTGCCAGCAGCGATCCCCAAATCTCGCCCCAGCATTTT. J is TRBJ1-5 and V is TRBV6-1; no clear D. This CDR3 contains 13 residues. Germline CDR1 MNHNS, CDR2 SASEGT. Trimming left V 6 bases short and J 9 bases short, with 15 bases between.